This T cell receptor (beta chain) was retrieved from a study of response to subunit inactivated influenza vaccine. TCRdb ran MiXCR on the RT-PCR reads and lists one entry per CDR3 protein. The data show 700,000 to 900,000 distinct CDR3 sequences, about 20% seen once. The CDR3 has 16 residues. The germline V and J ends were trimmed by 0 bases and 7 bases, with 15 bases remaining between them. The germline V gene encodes CDR1 MNHNS and CDR2 SASEGT. Note on this clonotype: Antigen specificity is unknown.

Whole-study findings and limits: The authors put forward the suggestion that each seasonal influenza vaccination may bring in only a limited number of new T cells.

The chain uses TRBV6-1 and TRBJ1-4; D is ambiguous. The source material was PBMCs from blood, sampled roughly 5 days after vaccination. The source of this sequence is a man in his forties or fifties who received an inactivated influenza vaccine. In DNA form, the CDR3 reads TGTGCCAGCAGTGAAGCGCTTTTGAGTGTCGGTGAAAAACTGTTTTTT. This sequence encodes CASSEALLSVGEKLFF.